A single sample is the source of the 15 T cell receptor beta chains below, sequenced in a study of blood T cell repertoires in COVID-19. The protocol was immunoSEQ multiplex PCR, while the TCRdb copy is restricted to in-frame clones and leaves out a portion. The data show some 220,000 clones, under 85% seen once. The material sequenced was peripheral blood. The receptors were sampled from a woman between 25 and 40 years old with COVID-19, enrolled during active disease.

The chain combines TRBV5-7 with TRBJ2-7, with 8 bases matching TRBD2. TRBV5-7 is assigned to the ORF class and has an uncertain function. The CDR3 is 14 residues long. CDR3 bases: TGTGCTACCATCCTAGCGGGTGCTATCTACGAGCAGTACTTC. It codes for CATILAGAIYEQYF.

V gene TRBV9 combines with J gene TRBJ2-7; the match to TRBD2 covers 7 bases. Germline loops: CDR1 SGDLS, CDR2 YYNGEE. Losses at the gene ends were 2 bases for V and 3 bases for J; bases not matched to a gene: 5. The CDR3 has 14 amino acids. The CDR3 here is CASSVGGSHYEQYF. The CDR3 DNA follows: TGTGCCAGCAGCGTGGGAGGGAGCCACTACGAGCAGTACTTC.

The chain combines TRBV24-1 with TRBJ1-6; D may be TRBD1 (6 bases). CDR3 size: 13 residues. Germline V lookup: CDR1 KGHDR, CDR2 SFDVKD. V was pared by 2 bases and J by 10 bases, with 8 bases between. CDR3 region: CATSDYRDSPLHF. The CDR3 nucleotides read TGTGCCACCAGTGATTACAGGGACTCACCCCTCCACTTT.

The chain recombines TRBV28 with TRBJ2-7; D call uncertain. Germline CDR1 is MDHEN and CDR2 is SYDVKM. Deletions cut 7 bases from V and 3 bases from J, with 10 bases between. The CDR3 length is 12 residues. Written as DNA, the CDR3 is TGTGCCAGCACCCGCGAAAACTACGAGCAGTACTTC. Its translation is CASTRENYEQYF.

This chain joins TRBV7-9 and TRBJ1-4, with 9 bases fitting TRBD1. V lost 5 bases, J lost 6 bases, and 10 bases stayed unmatched. This CDR3 comprises 16 residues. Per the germline V gene, CDR1 is SEHNR and CDR2 is FQNEAQ (reference sequence). Here the CDR3 reads CASSPNDRGVYEKLFF. For the CDR3, the DNA is TGTGCCAGCAGCCCCAACGACAGGGGGGTTTATGAAAAACTGTTTTTT.

The chain joins TRBV28 to TRBJ2-1, with TRBD2 matching 8 bases. The length of the CDR3 is 16 residues. Trimming removed 7 bases from V and 7 bases from J; junction bases left unmatched: 15. Germline V lookup: CDR1 MDHEN, CDR2 SYDVKM. The CDR3 DNA follows: TGTGCCAGCACCCCCCCAGCGGGAGCTATTTTAAATGAGCAGTTCTTC. Protein product: CASTPPAGAILNEQFF.

The rearrangement uses TRBV7-2 and TRBJ2-3, with 7 bases identical to TRBD1. The ends lost 3 bases at V and 0 bases at J; junction bases unmatched: 3. Germline V gives CDR1 SGHTA, CDR2 FQGNSA. CDR3 length: 15 amino acids. CDR3 DNA: TGTGCCAGCAGCTTGGGACAGCCTAGCACAGATACGCAGTATTTT. Residues: CASSLGQPSTDTQYF.

The rearrangement joins TRBV18 to TRBJ1-6; weak D call: TRBD1 (6 bases). V lost 3 bases, J lost 7 bases, and 13 bases lay in between. The V gene's germline CDR1 is KGHSH and CDR2 LQKENI. The CDR3 is 15 amino acids. CDR3 residues: CASSPARGENSPLHF. CDR3 nucleotides: TGTGCCAGCTCACCGGCCAGGGGTGAGAATTCACCCCTCCACTTT.

This rearrangement joins TRBV7-2 to TRBJ1-2, with no clear D. V lost 4 bases and J 0 bases, leaving 6 bases between the germline ends. CDR3 length equals 13 residues. Per germline, CDR1 SGHTA and CDR2 FQGNSA. The CDR3: CASSSLANYGYTF. Written as DNA, the CDR3 is TGTGCCAGCAGCTCCCTAGCTAACTATGGCTACACCTTC.

J is TRBJ1-6 and V is TRBV3-1 (or the pseudogene TRBV3-2), with a weak D call TRBD1 (6 bases). V lost 4 bases and J 10 bases, leaving 17 bases between the germline ends. In germline, CDR1 is LGHDT, CDR2 YNNKEL (reference sequence). This CDR3 comprises 15 residues. In DNA form, the CDR3 reads TGTGCCAGCAGCCTGAGCCCAGGGACAAACTCACCCCTCCACTTT. Protein sequence: CASSLSPGTNSPLHF.

This clone was detected a few times. This chain connects TRBV5-6 to TRBJ2-7; no firm D call. V gave up 1 base and J gave up 6 bases, with 11 bases separating them. The germline gives CDR1 SGHDT, CDR2 YYEEEE. The CDR3 consists of 13 residues. CDR3 loop: CASSLRLGGEQYF. The CDR3, as DNA: TGTGCCAGCAGCTTGAGGCTAGGTGGCGAGCAGTACTTC.

The sample holds one count of this clone. V gene TRBV7-2 combines with J gene TRBJ2-1, with 8 bases that match TRBD1. This CDR3 region has 15 residues. Germline trimming cut 5 bases from V and 6 bases from J; bases unmatched to any gene: 9. Germline CDR1 is SGHTA and CDR2 is FQGNSA. The CDR3 is CASSRRQGAINEQFF. The DNA for the CDR3 is TGTGCCAGCAGCCGTCGTCAGGGGGCCATCAATGAGCAGTTCTTC. Full variable domain (rest looked up from reference TRBV7-2 and TRBJ2-1): GAGVSQSPSNKVTEKGKDVELRCDPISGHTALYWYRQSLGQGLEFLIYFQGNSAPDKSGLPSDRFSAERTGGSVSTLTIQRTQQEDSAVYLCASSRRQGAINEQFFGPGTRLTVL.

The chain links TRBV7-2 to TRBJ1-1; D unresolved. The germline V and J ends were trimmed by 0 bases and 1 base, with 9 bases remaining between them. The V gene's germline CDR1 is SGHTA and CDR2 FQGNSA. The CDR3 loop spans 15 amino acids. The CDR3 loop reads CASSLARGRNTEAFF. CDR3 DNA: TGTGCCAGCAGCTTAGCGCGAGGCAGGAACACTGAAGCTTTCTTT.

CDR3: CAWRNRVTEKLFF. The CDR3 DNA is TGTGCCTGGAGAAACAGGGTTACGGAAAAACTGTTTTTT. The J gene is TRBJ1-4, the V gene TRBV30, with a possible D match to TRBD1 (6 bases). The CDR3 runs to 13 residues. Trimming removed 3 bases from V and 8 bases from J, with 13 bases in between. Germline lookup yields CDR1 GTSNPN and CDR2 SVGIG (reference sequence).

Only a few counts were recorded for this clone. V usage is TRBV27 and J usage is TRBJ2-1; D gene uncertain. Trimming stripped 5 bases from V and 9 bases from J, with 17 bases between. CDR3 length: 14 amino acids. Germline values: CDR1 MNHEY, CDR2 SMNVEV (reference sequence). For the CDR3, the DNA is TGTGCCAGCAGTGCCCACTCGACGGGTGGTGAGCAGTTCTTC. It is translated as CASSAHSTGGEQFF.